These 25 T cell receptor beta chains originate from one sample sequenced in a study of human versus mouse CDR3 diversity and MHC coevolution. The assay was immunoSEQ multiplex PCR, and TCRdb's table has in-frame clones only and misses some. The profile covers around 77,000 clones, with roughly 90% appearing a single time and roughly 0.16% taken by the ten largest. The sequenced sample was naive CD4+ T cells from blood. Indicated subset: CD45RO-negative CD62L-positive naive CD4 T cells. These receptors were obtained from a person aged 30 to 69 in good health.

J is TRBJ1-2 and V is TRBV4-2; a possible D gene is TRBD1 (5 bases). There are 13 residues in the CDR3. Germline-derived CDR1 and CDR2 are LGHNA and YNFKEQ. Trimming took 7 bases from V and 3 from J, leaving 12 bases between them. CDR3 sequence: CASTHGGDYGYTF. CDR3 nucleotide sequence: TGTGCCAGCACCCACGGGGGGGACTATGGCTACACCTTC.

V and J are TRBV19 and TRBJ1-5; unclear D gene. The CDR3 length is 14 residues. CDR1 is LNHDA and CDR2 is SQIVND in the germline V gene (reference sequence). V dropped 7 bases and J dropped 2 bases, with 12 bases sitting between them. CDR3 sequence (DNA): TGTGCCAGTACCTCCGGTTCTGGCAATCAGCCCCAGCATTTT. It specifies CASTSGSGNQPQHF.

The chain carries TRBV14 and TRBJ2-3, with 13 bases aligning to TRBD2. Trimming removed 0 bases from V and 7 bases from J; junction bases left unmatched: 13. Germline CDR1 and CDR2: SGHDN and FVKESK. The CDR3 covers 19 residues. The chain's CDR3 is CASSQETPSLAGGRNTQYF. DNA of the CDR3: TGTGCCAGCAGCCAAGAGACCCCTTCACTAGCGGGGGGGCGGAATACGCAGTATTTT. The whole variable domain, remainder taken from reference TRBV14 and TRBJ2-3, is EAGVTQFPSHSVIEKGQTVTLRCDPISGHDNLYWYRRVMGKEIKFLLHFVKESKQDESGMPNNRFLAERTGGTYSTLKVQPAELEDSGVYFCASSQETPSLAGGRNTQYFGPGTRLTVL.

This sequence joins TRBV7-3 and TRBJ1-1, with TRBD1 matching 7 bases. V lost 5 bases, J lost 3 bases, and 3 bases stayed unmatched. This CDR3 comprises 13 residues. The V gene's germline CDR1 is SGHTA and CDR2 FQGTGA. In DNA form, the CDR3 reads TGTGCCAGCAGCATGGACAGGTACACTGAAGCTTTCTTT. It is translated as CASSMDRYTEAFF.

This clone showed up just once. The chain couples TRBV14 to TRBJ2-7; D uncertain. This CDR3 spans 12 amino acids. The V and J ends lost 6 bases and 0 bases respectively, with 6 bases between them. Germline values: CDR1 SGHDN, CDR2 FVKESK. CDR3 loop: CASSHSSYEQYF. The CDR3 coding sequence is TGTGCCAGCAGTCATAGCTCCTACGAGCAGTACTTC. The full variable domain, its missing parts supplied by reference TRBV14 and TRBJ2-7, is EAGVTQFPSHSVIEKGQTVTLRCDPISGHDNLYWYRRVMGKEIKFLLHFVKESKQDESGMPNNRFLAERTGGTYSTLKVQPAELEDSGVYFCASSHSSYEQYFGPGTRLTVT.

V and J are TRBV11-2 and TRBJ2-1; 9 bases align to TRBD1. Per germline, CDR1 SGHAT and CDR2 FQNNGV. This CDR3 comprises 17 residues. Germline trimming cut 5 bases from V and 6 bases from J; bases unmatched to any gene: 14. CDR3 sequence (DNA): TGTGCCAGCAGCCGTTTAGGGACAGGGAGTTTGTCCAATGAGCAGTTCTTC. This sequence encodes CASSRLGTGSLSNEQFF.

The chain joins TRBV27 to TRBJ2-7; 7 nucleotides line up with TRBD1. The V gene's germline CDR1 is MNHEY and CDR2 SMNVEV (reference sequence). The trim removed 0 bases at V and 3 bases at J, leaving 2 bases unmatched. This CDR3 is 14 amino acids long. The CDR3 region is CASSLSPGGYEQYF. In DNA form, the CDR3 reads TGTGCCAGCAGTTTATCGCCAGGGGGCTACGAGCAGTACTTC.

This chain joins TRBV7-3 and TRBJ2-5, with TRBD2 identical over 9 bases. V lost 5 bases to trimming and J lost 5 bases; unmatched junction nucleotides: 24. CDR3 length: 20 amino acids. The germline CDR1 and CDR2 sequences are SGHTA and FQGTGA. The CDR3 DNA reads TGTGCCAGCAGCCCAAGGGGGTTTCATGGCGGGGGGGCGTTCAGGGAGACCCAGTACTTC. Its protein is CASSPRGFHGGGAFRETQYF.

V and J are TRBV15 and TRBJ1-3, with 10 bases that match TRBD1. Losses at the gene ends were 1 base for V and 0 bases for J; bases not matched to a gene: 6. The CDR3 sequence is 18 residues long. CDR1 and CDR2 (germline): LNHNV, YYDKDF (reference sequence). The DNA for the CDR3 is TGTGCCACCAGCAGAGTTGGGACAGGGGCGATCTCTGGAAACACCATATATTTT. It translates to CATSRVGTGAISGNTIYF. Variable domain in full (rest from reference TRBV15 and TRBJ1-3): DAMVIQNPRYQVTQFGKPVTLSCSQTLNHNVMYWYQQKSSQAPKLLFHYYDKDFNNEADTPDNFQSRRPNTSFCFLDIRSPGLGDTAMYLCATSRVGTGAISGNTIYFGEGSWLTVV.

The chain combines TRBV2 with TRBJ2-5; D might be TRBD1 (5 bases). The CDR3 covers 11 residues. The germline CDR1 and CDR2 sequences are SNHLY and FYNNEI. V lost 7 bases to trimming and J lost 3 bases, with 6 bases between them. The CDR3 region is CASKQEETQYF. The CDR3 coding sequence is TGTGCCAGCAAACAGGAAGAGACCCAGTACTTC.

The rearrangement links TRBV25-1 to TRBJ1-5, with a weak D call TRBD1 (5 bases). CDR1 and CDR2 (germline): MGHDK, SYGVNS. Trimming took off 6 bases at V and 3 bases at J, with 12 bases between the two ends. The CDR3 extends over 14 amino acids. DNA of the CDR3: TGTGCCAGCAGCGATACAGGTCTCAATCAGCCCCAGCATTTT. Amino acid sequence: CASSDTGLNQPQHF.

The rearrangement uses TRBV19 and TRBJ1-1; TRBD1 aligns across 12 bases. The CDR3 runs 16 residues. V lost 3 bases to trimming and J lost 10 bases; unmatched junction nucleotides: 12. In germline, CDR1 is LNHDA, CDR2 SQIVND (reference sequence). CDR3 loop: CASSIGTGGARVAAFF. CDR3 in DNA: TGTGCCAGTAGTATTGGGACAGGGGGCGCGAGGGTGGCAGCTTTCTTT.

The CDR3 DNA follows: TGTGCCTGGAGACTCCGGGACAGGGGGCCCGGGGAGCTGTTTTTT. Translating gives CAWRLRDRGPGELFF. The V gene is TRBV30, the J gene TRBJ2-2; 12 bases are a match to TRBD1. Germline V gene data show CDR1 as GTSNPN and CDR2 as SVGIG (reference sequence). Trimming at V came to 3 bases and at J to 6 bases, leaving 5 bases not matched to a gene. The CDR3 runs 15 residues.

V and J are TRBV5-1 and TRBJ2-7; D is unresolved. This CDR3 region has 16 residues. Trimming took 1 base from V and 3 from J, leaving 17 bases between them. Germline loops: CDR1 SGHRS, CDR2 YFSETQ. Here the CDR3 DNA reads TGCGCCAGCAGCTTGAAGCTACGAGAGGTGAACTACGAGCAGTACTTC. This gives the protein CASSLKLREVNYEQYF.

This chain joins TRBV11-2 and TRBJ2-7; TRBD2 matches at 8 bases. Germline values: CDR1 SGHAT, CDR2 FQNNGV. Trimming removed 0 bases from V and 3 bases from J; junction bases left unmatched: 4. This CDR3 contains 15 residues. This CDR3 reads CASSLDPLADYEQYF. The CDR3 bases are TGTGCCAGCAGCTTAGATCCACTAGCGGACTACGAGCAGTACTTC.

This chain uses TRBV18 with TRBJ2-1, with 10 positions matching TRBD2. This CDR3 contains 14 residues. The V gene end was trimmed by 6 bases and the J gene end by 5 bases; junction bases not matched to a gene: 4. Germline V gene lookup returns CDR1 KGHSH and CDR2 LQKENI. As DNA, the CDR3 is TGTGCCAGCTCGCGGACTAGCGGCAACAATGAGCAGTTCTTC. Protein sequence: CASSRTSGNNEQFF.

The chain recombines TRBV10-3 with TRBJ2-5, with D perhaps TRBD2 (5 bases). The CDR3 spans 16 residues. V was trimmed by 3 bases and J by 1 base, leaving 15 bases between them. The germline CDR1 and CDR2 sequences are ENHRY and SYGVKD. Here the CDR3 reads CAISDPRDYVQETQYF. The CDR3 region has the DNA TGTGCCATCAGTGATCCCCGGGATTATGTCCAAGAGACCCAGTACTTC.

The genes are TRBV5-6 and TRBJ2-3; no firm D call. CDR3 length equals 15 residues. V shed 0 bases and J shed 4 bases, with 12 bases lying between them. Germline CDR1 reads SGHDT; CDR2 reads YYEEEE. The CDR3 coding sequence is TGTGCCAGCAGCTTGGGGCAGATTCTTTCAGATACGCAGTATTTT. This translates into CASSLGQILSDTQYF.

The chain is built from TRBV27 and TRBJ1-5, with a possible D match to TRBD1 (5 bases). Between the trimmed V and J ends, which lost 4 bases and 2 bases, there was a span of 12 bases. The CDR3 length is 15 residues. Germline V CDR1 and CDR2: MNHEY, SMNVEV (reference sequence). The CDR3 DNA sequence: TGTGCCAGCAGTTCGACAGCTTTCGGCAATCAGCCCCAGCATTTT. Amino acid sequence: CASSSTAFGNQPQHF.

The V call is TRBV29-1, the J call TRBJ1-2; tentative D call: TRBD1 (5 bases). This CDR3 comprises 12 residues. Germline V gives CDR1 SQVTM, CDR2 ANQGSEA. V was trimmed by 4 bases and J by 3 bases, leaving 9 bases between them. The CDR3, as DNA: TGCAGCGTTGCTGTAGGGGACTATGGCTACACCTTC. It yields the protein CSVAVGDYGYTF.

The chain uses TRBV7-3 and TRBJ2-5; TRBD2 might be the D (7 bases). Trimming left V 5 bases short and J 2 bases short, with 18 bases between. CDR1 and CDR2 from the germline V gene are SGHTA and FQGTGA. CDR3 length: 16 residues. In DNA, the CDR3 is TGTGCCAGCAGCGCGAACGGGGGGCAAATTCAAGAGACCCAGTACTTC. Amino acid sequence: CASSANGGQIQETQYF.

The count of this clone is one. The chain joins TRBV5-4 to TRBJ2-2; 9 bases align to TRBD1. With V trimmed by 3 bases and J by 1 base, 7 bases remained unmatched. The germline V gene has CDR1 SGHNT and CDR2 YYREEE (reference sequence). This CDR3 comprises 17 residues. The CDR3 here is CASSYGQGLGNTGELFF. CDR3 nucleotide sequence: TGTGCCAGCAGCTACGGACAGGGGCTAGGGAACACCGGGGAGCTGTTTTTT.

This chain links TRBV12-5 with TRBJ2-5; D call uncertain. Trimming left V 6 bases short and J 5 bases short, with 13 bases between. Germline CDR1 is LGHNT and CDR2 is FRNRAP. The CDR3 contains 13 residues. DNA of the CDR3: TGTGCTAGTGGCCCAGAAGTTGTGGAGACCCAGTACTTC. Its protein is CASGPEVVETQYF.

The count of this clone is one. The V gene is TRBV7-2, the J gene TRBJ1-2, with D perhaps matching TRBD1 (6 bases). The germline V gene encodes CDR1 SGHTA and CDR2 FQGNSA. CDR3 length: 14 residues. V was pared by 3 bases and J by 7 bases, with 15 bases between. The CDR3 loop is CASSFSGASSGYTF. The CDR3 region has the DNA TGTGCCAGCAGCTTTTCAGGGGCGAGTAGTGGCTACACCTTC.

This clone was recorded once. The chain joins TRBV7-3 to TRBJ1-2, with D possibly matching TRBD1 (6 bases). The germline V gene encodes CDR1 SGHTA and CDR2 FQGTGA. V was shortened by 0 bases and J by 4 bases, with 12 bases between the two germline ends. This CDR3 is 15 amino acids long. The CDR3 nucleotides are TGTGCCAGCAGCTTAACACAGGGAAGGGTCTATGGCTACACCTTC. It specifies CASSLTQGRVYGYTF.